The present T cell receptor (beta chain) was sequenced within a study of blood T cell repertoires in COVID-19. Study overall: Researchers got acute and convalescent COVID-19 samples from the United States, Italy and Spain. T cells, B-cell-depleted T cells, or PBMCs supplied cDNA or gDNA.

With V trimmed by 7 bases and J by 7 bases, 6 bases remained unmatched. The germline V gene encodes CDR1 LNHDA and CDR2 SQIVND (reference sequence). There are 14 residues in the CDR3. As originally analysed: Estimation of nucleated cell counts was performed using reference gene primer amplification. Some clones are missing from TCRdb's copy, which holds only in-frame ones; the method was immunoSEQ multiplex PCR. V, J and clone size were drawn from that table, and D and trimming were deduced from the DNA. Here the sample spans more than 60,000 clones, roughly 70% being singletons. V is TRBV19 and J is TRBJ2-1; 11 nucleotides match TRBD2. The sequence derives from a human donor with acute or convalescent COVID-19. The donor label of this sample is uncertain. Specimen: peripheral blood. For the CDR3, the DNA is TGTGCCAGTAACCCGGGACTAGCGGTTAATGAGCAGTTCTTC. Its translation: CASNPGLAVNEQFF. The full variable domain, in which reference TRBV19 and TRBJ2-1 provide the parts outside the CDR3, is DGGITQSPKYLFRKEGQNVTLSCEQNLNHDAMYWYRQDPGQGLRLIYYSQIVNDFQKGDIAEGYSVSREKKESFPLTVTSAQKNPTAFYLCASNPGLAVNEQFFGPGTRLTVL.